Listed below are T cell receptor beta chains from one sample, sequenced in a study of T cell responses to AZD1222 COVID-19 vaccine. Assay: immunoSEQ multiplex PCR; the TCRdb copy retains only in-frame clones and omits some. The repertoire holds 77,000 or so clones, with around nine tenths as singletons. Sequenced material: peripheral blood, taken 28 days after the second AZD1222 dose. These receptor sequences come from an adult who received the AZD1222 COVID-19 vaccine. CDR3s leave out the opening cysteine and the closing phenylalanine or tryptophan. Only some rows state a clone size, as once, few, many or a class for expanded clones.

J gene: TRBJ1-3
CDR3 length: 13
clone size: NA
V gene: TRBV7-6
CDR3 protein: ASSFSRVGGNTIY

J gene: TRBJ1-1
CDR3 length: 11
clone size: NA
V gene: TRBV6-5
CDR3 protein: ASSDPLNTEAF

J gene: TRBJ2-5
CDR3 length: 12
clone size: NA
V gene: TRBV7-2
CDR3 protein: ASSFWGAEETQY

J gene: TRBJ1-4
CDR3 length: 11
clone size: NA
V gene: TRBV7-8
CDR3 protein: ASSFGGGEKLF

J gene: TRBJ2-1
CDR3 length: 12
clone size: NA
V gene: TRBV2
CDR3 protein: ASSLRTSGAEQF

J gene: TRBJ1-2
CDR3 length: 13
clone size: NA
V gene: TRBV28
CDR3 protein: ASSQGTGGAGGYT

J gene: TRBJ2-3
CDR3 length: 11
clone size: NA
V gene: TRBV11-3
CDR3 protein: ASSLTRSDTQY

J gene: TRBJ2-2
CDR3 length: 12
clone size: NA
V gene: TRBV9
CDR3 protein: ASSLSPDPGELF

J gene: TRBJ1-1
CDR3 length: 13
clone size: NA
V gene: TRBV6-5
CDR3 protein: ASRVGGPANTEAF

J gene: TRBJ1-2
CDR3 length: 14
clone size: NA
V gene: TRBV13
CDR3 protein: ASSLGGIRTGYGYT

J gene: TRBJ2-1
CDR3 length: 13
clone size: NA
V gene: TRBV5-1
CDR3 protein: ASSSERGGRNEQF

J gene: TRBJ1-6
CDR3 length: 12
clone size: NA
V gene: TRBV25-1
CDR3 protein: ASSRTFNNSPLH

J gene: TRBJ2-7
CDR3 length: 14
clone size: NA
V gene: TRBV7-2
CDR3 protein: ASSLGLAGVRYEQY

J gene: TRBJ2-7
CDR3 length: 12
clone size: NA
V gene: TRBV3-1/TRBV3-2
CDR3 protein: ASSQRGRSYEQY

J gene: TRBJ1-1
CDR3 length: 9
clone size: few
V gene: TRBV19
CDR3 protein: ASSLGPEAF

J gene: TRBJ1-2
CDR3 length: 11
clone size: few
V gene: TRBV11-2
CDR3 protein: ASSPGQPYGYT

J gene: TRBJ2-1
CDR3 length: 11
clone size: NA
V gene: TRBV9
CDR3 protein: ASSPPQGYEQF

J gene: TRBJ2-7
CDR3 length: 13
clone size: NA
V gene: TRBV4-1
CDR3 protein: ASSQPTGLGYEQY

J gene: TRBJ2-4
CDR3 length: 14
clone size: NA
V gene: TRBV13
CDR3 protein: ASSLAGGGAVNIQY

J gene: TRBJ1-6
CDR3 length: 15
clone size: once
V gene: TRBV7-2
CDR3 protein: ASSSDREGIDNSPLH

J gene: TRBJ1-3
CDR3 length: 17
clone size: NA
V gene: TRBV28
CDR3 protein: ASSPRRGGLIVSGNTIY

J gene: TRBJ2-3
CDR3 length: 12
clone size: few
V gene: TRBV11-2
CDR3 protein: ASSLIIGADTQY

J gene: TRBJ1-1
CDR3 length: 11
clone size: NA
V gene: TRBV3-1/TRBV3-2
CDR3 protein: ASSPQGNTEAF

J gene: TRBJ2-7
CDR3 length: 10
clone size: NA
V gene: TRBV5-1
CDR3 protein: ASSLDGYEQY

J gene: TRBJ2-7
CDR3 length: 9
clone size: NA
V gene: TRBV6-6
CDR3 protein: ASSYSNEQY

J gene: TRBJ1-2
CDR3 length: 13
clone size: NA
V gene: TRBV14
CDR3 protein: ASSQAAPTGNGYT

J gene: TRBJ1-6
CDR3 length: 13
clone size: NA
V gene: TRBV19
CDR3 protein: ASSTSIGGNSPLH

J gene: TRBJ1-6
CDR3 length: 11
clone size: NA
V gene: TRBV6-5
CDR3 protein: ASSRDRNSPLH

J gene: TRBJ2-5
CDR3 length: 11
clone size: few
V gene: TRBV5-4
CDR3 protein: ASSETGWETQY

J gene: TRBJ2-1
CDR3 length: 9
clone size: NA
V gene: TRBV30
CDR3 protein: AWSAGSEQF

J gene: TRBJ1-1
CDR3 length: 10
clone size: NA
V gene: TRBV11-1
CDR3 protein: ASSFKGTEAF

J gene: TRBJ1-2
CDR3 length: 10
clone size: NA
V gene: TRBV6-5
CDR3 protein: ASSYRGDGYT

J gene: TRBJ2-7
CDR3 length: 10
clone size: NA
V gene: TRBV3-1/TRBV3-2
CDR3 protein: ASSQSRYEQY

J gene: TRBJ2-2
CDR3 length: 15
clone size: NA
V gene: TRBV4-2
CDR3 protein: ASSQDRAGANTGELF

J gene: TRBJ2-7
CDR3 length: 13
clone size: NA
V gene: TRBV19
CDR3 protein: ASSIYPGAYYEQY

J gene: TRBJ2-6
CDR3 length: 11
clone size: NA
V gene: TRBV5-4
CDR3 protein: ASSPPGANVLT

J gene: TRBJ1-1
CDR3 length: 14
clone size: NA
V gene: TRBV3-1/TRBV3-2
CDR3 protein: ASSPRQSPFGTEAF

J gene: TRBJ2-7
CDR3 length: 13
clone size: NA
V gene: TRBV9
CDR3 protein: ASSPDTPNSYEQY

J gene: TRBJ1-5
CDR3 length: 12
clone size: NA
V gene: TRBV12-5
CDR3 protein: ASGLDTGGKPQH

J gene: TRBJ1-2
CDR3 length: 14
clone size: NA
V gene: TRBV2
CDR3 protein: ASSPEDQGTDYGYT